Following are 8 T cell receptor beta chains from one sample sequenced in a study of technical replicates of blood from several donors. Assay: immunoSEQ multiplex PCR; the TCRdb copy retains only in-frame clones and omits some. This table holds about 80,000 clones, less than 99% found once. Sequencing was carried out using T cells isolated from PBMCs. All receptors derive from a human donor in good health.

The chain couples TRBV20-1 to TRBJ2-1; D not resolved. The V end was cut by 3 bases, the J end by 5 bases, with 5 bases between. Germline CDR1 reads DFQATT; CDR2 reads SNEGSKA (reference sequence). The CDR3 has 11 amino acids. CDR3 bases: TGCAGTGCTAGCGAGCACAATGAGCAGTTCTTC. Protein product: CSASEHNEQFF.

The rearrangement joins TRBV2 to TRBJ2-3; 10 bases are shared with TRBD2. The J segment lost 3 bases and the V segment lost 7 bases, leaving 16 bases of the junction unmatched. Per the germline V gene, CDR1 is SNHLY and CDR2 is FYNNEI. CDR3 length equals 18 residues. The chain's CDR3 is CASTGASGGVMGTDTQYF. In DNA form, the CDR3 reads TGTGCCAGCACTGGGGCTAGCGGGGGTGTTATGGGAACAGATACGCAGTATTTT.

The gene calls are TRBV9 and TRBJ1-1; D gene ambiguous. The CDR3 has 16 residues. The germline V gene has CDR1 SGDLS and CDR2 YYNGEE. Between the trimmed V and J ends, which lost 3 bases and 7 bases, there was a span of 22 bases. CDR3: CASSGLHPKKTVEAFF. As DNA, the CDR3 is TGTGCCAGCAGCGGGCTCCACCCTAAGAAAACAGTTGAAGCTTTCTTT.

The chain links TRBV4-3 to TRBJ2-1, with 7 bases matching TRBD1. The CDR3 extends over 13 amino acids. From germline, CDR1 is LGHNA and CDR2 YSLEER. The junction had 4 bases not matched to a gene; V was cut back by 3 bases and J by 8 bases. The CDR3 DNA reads TGCGCCAGCAGCCATGGACAGGTGGATGAGCAGTTCTTC. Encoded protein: CASSHGQVDEQFF.

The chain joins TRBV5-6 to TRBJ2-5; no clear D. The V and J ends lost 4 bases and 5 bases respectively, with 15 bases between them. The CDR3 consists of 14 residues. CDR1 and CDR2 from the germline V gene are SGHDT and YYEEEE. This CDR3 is CASSPMQEEETQYF. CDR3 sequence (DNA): TGTGCCAGCAGCCCTATGCAGGAAGAGGAGACCCAGTACTTC.

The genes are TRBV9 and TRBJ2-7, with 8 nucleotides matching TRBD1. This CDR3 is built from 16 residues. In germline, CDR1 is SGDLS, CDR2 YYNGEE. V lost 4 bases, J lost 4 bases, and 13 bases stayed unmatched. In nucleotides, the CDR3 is TGTGCCAGCAGCCATAGGCTGACAGGGGAAATTTACGAGCAGTACTTC. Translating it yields CASSHRLTGEIYEQYF.

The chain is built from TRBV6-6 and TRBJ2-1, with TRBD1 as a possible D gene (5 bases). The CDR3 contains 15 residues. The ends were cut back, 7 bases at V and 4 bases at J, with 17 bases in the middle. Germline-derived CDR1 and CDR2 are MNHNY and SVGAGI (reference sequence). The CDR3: CASILRPGSYNEQFF. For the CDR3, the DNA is TGTGCCAGCATATTACGGCCAGGGTCTTACAATGAGCAGTTCTTC.

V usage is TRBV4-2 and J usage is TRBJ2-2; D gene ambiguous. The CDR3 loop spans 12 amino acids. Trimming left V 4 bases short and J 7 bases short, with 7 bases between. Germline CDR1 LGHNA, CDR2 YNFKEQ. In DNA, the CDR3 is TGTGCCAGCAGCCGAGACATCGGGGAGCTGTTTTTT. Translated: CASSRDIGELFF.